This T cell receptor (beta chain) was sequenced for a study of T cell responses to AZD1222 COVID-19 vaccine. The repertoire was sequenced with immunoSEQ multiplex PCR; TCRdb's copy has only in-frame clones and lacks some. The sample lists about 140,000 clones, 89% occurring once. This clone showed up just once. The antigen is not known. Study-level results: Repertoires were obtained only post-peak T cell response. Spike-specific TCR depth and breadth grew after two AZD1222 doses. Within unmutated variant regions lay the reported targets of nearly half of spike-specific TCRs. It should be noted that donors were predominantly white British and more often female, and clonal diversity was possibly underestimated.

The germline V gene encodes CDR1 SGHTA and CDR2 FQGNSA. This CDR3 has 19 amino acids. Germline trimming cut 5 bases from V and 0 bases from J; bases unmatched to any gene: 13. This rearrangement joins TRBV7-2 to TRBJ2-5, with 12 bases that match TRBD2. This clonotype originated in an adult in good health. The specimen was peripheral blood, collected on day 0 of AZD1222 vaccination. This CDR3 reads CASSLPWASGRGDQETQYF. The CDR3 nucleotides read TGTGCCAGCAGCCTCCCCTGGGCTAGCGGGAGGGGCGACCAAGAGACCCAGTACTTC.